The 8 T cell receptor beta chains below were found in one sample sequenced in a study of cytomegalovirus exposure and HLA in healthy donors. The PCR had 60 Vbeta and 13 Jbeta primers. The method was immunoSEQ multiplex PCR; TCRdb's version includes in-frame clones alone and lacks a portion of them. Of over 150,000 clones listed, 65% to 70% were seen once; the top ten hold 3.5% to 5.5%. The sequenced sample was PBMCs. The receptors originated from a woman in her late teens or twenties in good health and CMV-seropositive.

This clone was recorded a few times. Other DNA sequences in the sample encode the same CDR3. The CDR3 here is CASSPTVQVINSPLHF. The DNA of the CDR3 is TGTGCCAGCAGCCCTACCGTGCAGGTCATAAATTCACCCCTCCACTTT. This chain connects TRBV7-2 to TRBJ1-6; D remains ambiguous. The CDR3 runs 16 residues. Trimming stripped 5 bases from V and 7 bases from J, with 18 bases between. Germline values: CDR1 SGHTA, CDR2 FQGNSA.

This sequence joins TRBV27 and TRBJ2-3, with 10 positions matching TRBD1. Per the germline V gene, CDR1 is MNHEY and CDR2 is SMNVEV (reference sequence). The CDR3 has 15 residues. Trimming cost V 6 bases and J 3 bases; bases outside gene matches: 6. This CDR3 reads CASRERQGATDTQYF. The CDR3 DNA is TGTGCCAGCAGGGAGCGACAGGGGGCTACAGATACGCAGTATTTT.

As concerns this clone: The sample carries other DNA sequences with the same CDR3. The V and J genes are TRBV11-2 and TRBJ2-1; D is ambiguous. Germline CDR1 and CDR2: SGHAT and FQNNGV. The CDR3 runs to 12 residues. V was clipped by 1 base and J by 6 bases, with 4 bases between them. Here the CDR3 reads CASSLAGNEQFF. The DNA for the CDR3 is TGTGCCAGCAGCTTAGCGGGCAATGAGCAGTTCTTC.

This clone has more than one count but fewer than ten. V usage is TRBV11-2 and J usage is TRBJ1-1; D ambiguous. This CDR3 spans 12 amino acids. The germline CDR1 and CDR2 sequences are SGHAT and FQNNGV. Between the trimmed V and J ends, which lost 8 bases and 4 bases, there was a span of 11 bases. CDR3 protein: CASGQVGTEAFF. CDR3 in DNA: TGTGCCAGCGGTCAGGTTGGCACTGAAGCTTTCTTT.

The sample holds a few counts of this clone. The chain couples TRBV19 to TRBJ1-3; D uncertain. Germline CDR1 is LNHDA and CDR2 is SQIVND (reference sequence). The V end lost 7 bases, the J end lost 8 bases, and 18 bases lay between the germline ends. This CDR3 region has 14 residues. The CDR3 region has the DNA TGTGCCAGTAAACCCCTCGACTTCGCGGACACCATATATTTT. It codes for CASKPLDFADTIYF.

The CDR3: CASSTTSGGSYEQYF. The CDR3 region has the DNA TGTGCCAGCAGCACCACTAGCGGGGGATCCTACGAGCAGTACTTC. The chain couples TRBV6-6 to TRBJ2-5, with 11 bases that match TRBD2. The DNA end lines up better with TRBJ2-7; the J call may be wrong. CDR1 MNHNY and CDR2 SVGAGI come from the germline V gene (reference sequence). This CDR3 contains 15 residues.

In this sample, this clone turned up a few times. The rearrangement joins TRBV29-1 to TRBJ2-3, with D tentatively TRBD1 (6 bases). The V end was cut by 4 bases, the J end by 3 bases, with 20 bases between. CDR1 is SQVTM, CDR2 ANQGSEA, per germline. The CDR3 length is 16 residues. The CDR3 coding sequence is TGCAGCGTTGCCCTCGCTGGGGGCCACGGGACAGATACGCAGTATTTT. Protein product: CSVALAGGHGTDTQYF.

The chain links TRBV5-1 to TRBJ2-2, with TRBD2 matching over 7 bases. This CDR3 is built from 16 residues. Germline assignment: CDR1 SGHRS and CDR2 YFSETQ. After removal of 3 bases from V and 3 bases from J, the junction contained 8 bases not matched to a gene. CDR3 protein: CASSSRTSGDTGELFF. In DNA, the CDR3 is TGCGCCAGCAGCTCGAGGACTAGTGGCGACACCGGGGAGCTGTTTTTT.